The sequence of this T cell receptor beta chain was determined in a study of regulatory T cells in long-lasting Graves disease (dated by TCRdb to the early 2020s). For context, the study as a whole: Newly diagnosed Graves' disease patients had taken antithyroid drugs for less than 3 months. The study took place in China and was registered as a clinical trial. Persistent Graves' disease patients were compared with newly diagnosed Graves' disease patients by peripheral blood TCR sequencing and RNA sequencing. TCR sequencing covered 13 persistent and approximately 20 newly diagnosed Graves' disease patients, some 33 samples in total. On the study overall, not on this receptor specifically: The authors acknowledged the small sample size as a limitation that may reduce accuracy. Preferential use of TRBV28, TRBJ1-2 and TRBJ2-5 was observed in persistent disease, whereas TRBV20-1 and TRBJ2-1 were favored in newly diagnosed disease. Peripheral blood alone was examined, since thyroid tissue, which constituted the primary lesion, could not be accessed. Lower TCR Shannon entropy and fewer highly expanded clones were observed in persistent Graves' disease patients than in newly diagnosed patients, which suggested clonal expansion. Only the TCR beta chain was sequenced and analyzed. A larger number of public clonotypes was shared among persistent patients (more than 2,500) than among newly diagnosed patients (roughly 1,000).

The time point label for this specimen denotes: newly diagnosed GD, antithyroid drugs for less than 3 months. RNA was extracted from PBMCs in TRIzol for both TCR sequencing and RNA sequencing. The diagnosis of Graves' disease followed American Thyroid Association guidelines. Patients were recruited from an endocrinology department in Xi'an, China. From each patient, about 8.9 milliliters of peripheral blood was collected into an EDTA anticoagulant tube. Ficoll Paque Plus density gradient separation was used to isolate PBMCs, and no additional T cell sorting was done. RNA quality was checked with an Agilent 2100 Bioanalyzer and agarose gel, and concentration with a NanoDrop 2000. Taken from cysteine to phenylalanine, the CDR3 has 15 residues. Just CDR3 DNA is preserved here, 45 bases in frame from base 1. Trimming takes 0 bases from V and 3 bases from J, and the germline ends sit 12 bases apart. The germline V gene gives CDR1 as SGHRS and CDR2 as YFSETQ.

This clonotype was found a few times. There is no known antigen for this receptor. The record has no base qualities; no much larger clone is one base away. Library method: multiplex PCR. Sequencing instrument: Illumina HiSeq 4000. To build TCR beta libraries, CDR3 regions were amplified by Arm-PCR using iRepertoire HTBI primers. Before sequencing, the PCR products underwent gel purification. As for how the authors treated the data: Gene usage analysis of CDR3 amino acid clonotypes relied on the roughly 67 TRBV and 15 or so TRBJ segments identified across samples. COPE and FqMerger were used to merge filtered high-quality paired reads into contigs. Contigs were aligned with BLAST to IMGT TRBV, TRBD and TRBJ reference genes, and CDR3 was defined per IMGT. Any clonotype with a frequency above 0.1% was counted as a highly expanded clone. Shannon entropy was used to measure repertoire diversity, and the Gini coefficient was used to measure V-J evenness. Clonotypes shared by more than one individual were considered public. The public reads were reanalyzed by TCRdb: fastp trimming at Q25, MiXCR alignment, in-frame beta chains only. For every CDR3 protein sequence, its rows merge into one entry that carries the most common genes and DNA. The authors' filters were not applied to this entry. For this sample there are 300,000 to 400,000 distinct CDR3 sequences; about a sixth appear just once. The biggest ten clones account for approximately 30% of the sample.

The data were also submitted as part of a second study, on T cells in Graves' hyperthyroidism and ophthalmopathy. As the second paper documents: Graves' hyperthyroidism was defined as stable when no progression to ophthalmopathy occurred over 18 months of follow-up. Hyperthyroidism patients were aged 18 to 65 years and newly diagnosed, with disease duration of less than 2 months. The study excluded patients with uncontrolled infections, other autoimmune diseases, pregnancy or lactation. Diagnoses relied on clinical symptoms, serum thyroxine and TRAb, thyroid ultrasound and orbital computed tomography. For the first round of RT-PCR on the TCR CDR3, the HTBI primer set was used together with the Qiagen OneStep RT-PCR kit. Most expanded thyroid clonotypes (frequency above 0.001) were also found in blood, which suggests that blood repertoires may mirror thyroid immune responses. A 13 V-J signature model separated ophthalmopathy from stable hyperthyroidism, with around 91% sensitivity and about 81% specificity in cross-validation and 80%/75% in testing. During validation, the model predicted progression to ophthalmopathy a median of roughly 7.1 months ahead of onset, with more than 55% sensitivity and more than 72% specificity. A discovery cohort of fewer than 110 patients, 43 with Graves' ophthalmopathy and more than 55 with stable Graves' hyperthyroidism, was used to find distinguishing TCR V-J signatures. An independent validation cohort of around 20 hyperthyroidism patients and more than 15 patients who later progressed to ophthalmopathy tested prospective prediction of ophthalmopathy. The 95 to 100 discovery patients were randomly divided into training and test sets at a 7:3 ratio. The study also compared thyroid tissue and blood T-cell repertoires from several Graves' hyperthyroidism patients. Following sampling, methimazole starting at 30 mg daily was given to hyperthyroidism patients, and high-dose intravenous methylprednisolone was given to ophthalmopathy patients. Libraries were constructed in a second round of multiplex PCR, after which size selection and purification were carried out. The libraries were sequenced on an Illumina HiSeq2000 using paired-end 100 bp reads. Raw data were processed with SOAPnuke, discarding reads with adapters, uncalled bases, mean Phred below 15, or no exact constant-primer or identifier match. High-quality paired reads were merged using COPE v1.2.5, and each unique nucleotide sequence was defined as a clonotype. MiTCR v1.1 was used to align clonotypes to the IMGT TRBV, TRBD and TRBJ reference segments. The analysis included only V-J combinations with a frequency above 0.0001, which together covered 98% to 99.2% of the repertoires. The TCS score was defined as the ratio of F50 (clonal expansion) to E x V (chaos), calculated using BLOSUM62-based TCRdist between CDR3 peptides within each V-J. Welch's t-statistics and random forest reduced 500 to 650 V-J features to 10 to 15, which were used in a naive Bayes classifier (R e1071). No statistical method was used to fix the sample size in advance, and group allocation was not hidden from the investigators. According to the paper, TCR Vbeta CDR3 sequencing was carried out on roughly 130 peripheral blood samples, which came from over 40 ophthalmopathy, approximately 72 hyperthyroidism and approximately 17 progressor patients.

The TCR was taken from a middle-aged man with Graves disease. Donor details come from another sample of the same person, matched by shared clones. Sequenced material: peripheral blood mononuclear cells (PBMCs), taken at new diagnosis, from a patient treated with antithyroid drugs. This chain joins TRBV5-1 to TRBJ2-5; a confident D gene designation cannot be given. The DNA reads TGCGCCAGCAGCTTGGGGGGAATGGCGGAAGAGACCCAGTACTTC. Translated, this gives CASSLGGMAEETQYF.